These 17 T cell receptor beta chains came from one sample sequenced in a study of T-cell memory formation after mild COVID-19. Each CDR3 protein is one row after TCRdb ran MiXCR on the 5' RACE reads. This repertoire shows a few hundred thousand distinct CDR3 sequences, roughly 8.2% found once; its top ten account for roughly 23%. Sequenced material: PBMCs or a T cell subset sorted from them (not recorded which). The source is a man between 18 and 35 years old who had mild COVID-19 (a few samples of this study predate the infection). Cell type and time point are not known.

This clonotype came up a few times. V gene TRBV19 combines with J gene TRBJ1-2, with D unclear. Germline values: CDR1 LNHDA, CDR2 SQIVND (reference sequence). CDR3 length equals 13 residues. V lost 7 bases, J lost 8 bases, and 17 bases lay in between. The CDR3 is CASTPFNGGGYTF. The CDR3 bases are TGTGCCAGTACACCCTTCAACGGCGGGGGCTACACCTTC.

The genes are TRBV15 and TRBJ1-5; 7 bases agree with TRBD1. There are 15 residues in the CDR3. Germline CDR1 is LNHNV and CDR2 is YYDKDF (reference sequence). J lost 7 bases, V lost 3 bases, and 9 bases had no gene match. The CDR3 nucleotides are TGTGCCACCAGCAGGGATAAGACAGGGAACCAGCCCCAGCATTTT. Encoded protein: CATSRDKTGNQPQHF.

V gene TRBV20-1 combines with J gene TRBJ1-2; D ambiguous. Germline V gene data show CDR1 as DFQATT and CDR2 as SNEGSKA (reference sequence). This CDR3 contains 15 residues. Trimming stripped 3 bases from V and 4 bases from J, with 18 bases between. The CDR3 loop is CSASSVPGLSYGYTF. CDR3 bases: TGCAGTGCTAGTTCCGTGCCAGGTTTATCCTATGGCTACACCTTC.

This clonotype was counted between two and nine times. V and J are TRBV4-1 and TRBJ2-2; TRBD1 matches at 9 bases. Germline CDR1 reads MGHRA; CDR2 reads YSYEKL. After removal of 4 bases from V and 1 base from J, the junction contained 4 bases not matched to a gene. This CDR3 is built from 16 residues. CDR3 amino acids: CASSPTGGLNTGELFF. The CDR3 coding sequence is TGCGCCAGCAGCCCGACAGGGGGTTTGAACACCGGGGAGCTGTTTTTT.

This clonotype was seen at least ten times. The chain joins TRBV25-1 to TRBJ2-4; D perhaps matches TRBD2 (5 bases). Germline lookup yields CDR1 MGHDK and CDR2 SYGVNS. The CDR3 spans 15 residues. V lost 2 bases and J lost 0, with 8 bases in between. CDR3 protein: CASSEDGEAKNIQYF. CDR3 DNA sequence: TGTGCCAGCAGTGAAGACGGGGAAGCCAAAAACATTCAGTACTTC.

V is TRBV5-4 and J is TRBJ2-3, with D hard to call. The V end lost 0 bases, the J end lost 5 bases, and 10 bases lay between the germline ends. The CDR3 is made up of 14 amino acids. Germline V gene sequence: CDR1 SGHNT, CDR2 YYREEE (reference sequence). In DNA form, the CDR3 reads TGTGCCAGCAGCTTGGGGTCCTCGGGAGATACGCAGTATTTT. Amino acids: CASSLGSSGDTQYF.

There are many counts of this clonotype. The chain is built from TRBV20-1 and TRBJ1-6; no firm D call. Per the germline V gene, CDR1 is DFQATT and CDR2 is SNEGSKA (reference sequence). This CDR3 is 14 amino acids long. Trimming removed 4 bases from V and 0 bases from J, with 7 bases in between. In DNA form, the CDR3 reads TGCAGTGCTATACAGAGCTCCTATAATTCACCCCTCCACTTT. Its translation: CSAIQSSYNSPLHF.

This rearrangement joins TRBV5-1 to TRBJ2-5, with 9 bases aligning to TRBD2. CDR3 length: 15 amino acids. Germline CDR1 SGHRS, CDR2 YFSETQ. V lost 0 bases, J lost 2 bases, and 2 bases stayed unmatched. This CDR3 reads CASSLGSGGQETQYF. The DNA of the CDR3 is TGCGCCAGCAGCTTGGGGAGCGGGGGGCAAGAGACCCAGTACTTC. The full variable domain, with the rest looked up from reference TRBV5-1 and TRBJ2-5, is KAGVTQTPRYLIKTRGQQVTLSCSPISGHRSVSWYQQTPGQGLQFLFEYFSETQRNKGNFPGRFSGRQFSNSRSEMNVSTLELGDSALYLCASSLGSGGQETQYFGPGTRLLVL.

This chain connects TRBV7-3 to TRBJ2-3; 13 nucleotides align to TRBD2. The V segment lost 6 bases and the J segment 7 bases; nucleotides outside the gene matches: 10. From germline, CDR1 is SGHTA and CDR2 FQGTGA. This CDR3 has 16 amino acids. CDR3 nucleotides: TGTGCCAGCAGTCACCGGACTAGCGGGGGTCCCCATACGCAGTATTTT. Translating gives CASSHRTSGGPHTQYF.

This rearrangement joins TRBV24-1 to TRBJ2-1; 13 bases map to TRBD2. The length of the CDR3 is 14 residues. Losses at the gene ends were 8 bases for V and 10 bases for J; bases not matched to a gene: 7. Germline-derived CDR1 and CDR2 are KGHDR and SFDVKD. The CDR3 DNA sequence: TGTGCCACCATGACTAGCGGGAGGCTAAACGAGCAGTTCTTC. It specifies CATMTSGRLNEQFF.

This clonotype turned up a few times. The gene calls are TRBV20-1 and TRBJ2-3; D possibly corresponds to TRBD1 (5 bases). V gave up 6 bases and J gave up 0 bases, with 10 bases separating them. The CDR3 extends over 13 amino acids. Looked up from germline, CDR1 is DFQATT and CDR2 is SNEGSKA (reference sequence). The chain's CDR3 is CSAKGSSTDTQYF. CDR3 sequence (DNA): TGCAGTGCCAAGGGGTCAAGCACAGATACGCAGTATTTT.

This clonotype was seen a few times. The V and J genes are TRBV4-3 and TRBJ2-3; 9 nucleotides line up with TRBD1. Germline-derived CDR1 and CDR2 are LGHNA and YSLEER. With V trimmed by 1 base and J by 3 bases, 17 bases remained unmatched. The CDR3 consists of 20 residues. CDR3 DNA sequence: TGCGCCAGCAGCCAAGCACACAGGGGGCCGTCAGAACTCGCTACAGATACGCAGTATTTT. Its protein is CASSQAHRGPSELATDTQYF.

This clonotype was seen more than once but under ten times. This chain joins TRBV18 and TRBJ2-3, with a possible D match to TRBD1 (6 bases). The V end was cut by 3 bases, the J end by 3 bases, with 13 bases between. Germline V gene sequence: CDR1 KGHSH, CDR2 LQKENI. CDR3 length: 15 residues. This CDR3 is CASSPRQGTTDTQYF. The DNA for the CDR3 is TGTGCCAGCTCACCTCGGCAGGGGACGACAGATACGCAGTATTTT.

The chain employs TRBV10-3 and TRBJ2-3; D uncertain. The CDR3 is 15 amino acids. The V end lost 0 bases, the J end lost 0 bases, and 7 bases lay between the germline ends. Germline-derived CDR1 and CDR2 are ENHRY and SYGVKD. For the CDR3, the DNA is TGTGCCATCAGTGAGTCAGCAGCTAGCACAGATACGCAGTATTTT. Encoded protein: CAISESAASTDTQYF.

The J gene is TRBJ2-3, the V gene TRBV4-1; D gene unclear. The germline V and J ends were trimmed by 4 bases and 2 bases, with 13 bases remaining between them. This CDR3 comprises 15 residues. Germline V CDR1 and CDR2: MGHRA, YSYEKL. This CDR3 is CASSPSKEATDTQYF. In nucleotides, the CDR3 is TGCGCCAGCAGCCCCTCCAAAGAGGCCACAGATACGCAGTATTTT.

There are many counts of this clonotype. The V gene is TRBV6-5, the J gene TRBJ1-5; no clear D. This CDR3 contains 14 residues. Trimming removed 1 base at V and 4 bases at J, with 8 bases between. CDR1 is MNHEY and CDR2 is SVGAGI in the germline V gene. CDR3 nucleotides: TGTGCCAGCAGTTACTGGGGTCCAAATCAGCCCCAGCATTTT. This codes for CASSYWGPNQPQHF.

The CDR3 nucleotides read TGCGCCAGCAGCTGGGCCCCCGGGGACACTGAAGCTTTCTTT. It encodes CASSWAPGDTEAFF. This chain links TRBV5-1 with TRBJ1-1; D is unresolved. This CDR3 has 14 amino acids. In germline, CDR1 is SGHRS, CDR2 YFSETQ. V dropped 3 bases and J dropped 3 bases, with 12 bases sitting between them.